The rows below give T cell receptor beta chains drawn from one sample of a study of identical twins. TCRdb re-analysed the 5' RACE reads in MiXCR, keeping a single row per CDR3 protein. This table holds around 480,000 distinct CDR3 sequences, 14% found once. These data were also reused for a study on yellow fever vaccine responses in identical twins.

Sequencing was performed on CD4+ T cells sorted from blood. Source of these receptors: a woman younger than 35 in good health. CDR3s leave out the opening cysteine and the closing phenylalanine or tryptophan. A D gene is named only where the DNA matches it firmly.

v_call: TRBV11-2; j_call: TRBJ2-3; d_call: .; cdr3_aa: ASSLGFPSWGVDTQY
v_call: TRBV4-2; j_call: TRBJ1-2; d_call: .; cdr3_aa: ASSLPLWKAGDYGYT
v_call: TRBV6-1; j_call: TRBJ2-3; d_call: .; cdr3_aa: ASSEARDTQY
v_call: TRBV9; j_call: TRBJ1-2; d_call: .; cdr3_aa: ASSVGVLGQYYGYT
v_call: TRBV9; j_call: TRBJ1-2; d_call: TRBD1; cdr3_aa: ASSDRQGGGYT
v_call: TRBV2; j_call: TRBJ2-1; d_call: .; cdr3_aa: ASSTTPGQF
v_call: TRBV5-1; j_call: TRBJ2-1; d_call: TRBD2; cdr3_aa: ASSSERGGNEQF
v_call: TRBV5-1; j_call: TRBJ2-7; d_call: .; cdr3_aa: ASRPTASSYEQY
v_call: TRBV6-1; j_call: TRBJ2-2; d_call: TRBD1; cdr3_aa: ASRKQGVTGELF
v_call: TRBV12-3/TRBV12-4; j_call: TRBJ1-5; d_call: .; cdr3_aa: ASSLGFSNQPQH
v_call: TRBV5-1; j_call: TRBJ2-5; d_call: TRBD2; cdr3_aa: ASSLLTSEQETQY
v_call: TRBV28; j_call: TRBJ2-7; d_call: .; cdr3_aa: ASSLWESYEQY
v_call: TRBV7-9; j_call: TRBJ2-2; d_call: .; cdr3_aa: ASRPGTTNTGELF
v_call: TRBV6-2/TRBV6-3; j_call: TRBJ2-1; d_call: .; cdr3_aa: ASMRAPYNEQF
v_call: TRBV5-1; j_call: TRBJ1-4; d_call: TRBD1; cdr3_aa: ASAPGDSEKLF
v_call: TRBV15; j_call: TRBJ2-3; d_call: TRBD2; cdr3_aa: ATARLAGGADTQY
v_call: TRBV10-3; j_call: TRBJ2-6; d_call: .; cdr3_aa: AISDSSGANVLT
v_call: TRBV12-3/TRBV12-4; j_call: TRBJ2-5; d_call: TRBD2; cdr3_aa: ASSPGGSRETQY
v_call: TRBV14; j_call: TRBJ1-1; d_call: TRBD1; cdr3_aa: ASSHRGWPEAF
v_call: TRBV6-2/TRBV6-3; j_call: TRBJ2-5; d_call: .; cdr3_aa: ASSWASRETQY
v_call: TRBV28; j_call: TRBJ2-7; d_call: TRBD1; cdr3_aa: ASSRTDRVHEQY
v_call: TRBV28; j_call: TRBJ1-1; d_call: .; cdr3_aa: ASRLYVSNTEAF
v_call: TRBV7-8; j_call: TRBJ2-5; d_call: .; cdr3_aa: ASSLRGWEIGETQY
v_call: TRBV12-3/TRBV12-4; j_call: TRBJ2-7; d_call: .; cdr3_aa: ASSLALGGSFYEQY
v_call: TRBV20-1; j_call: TRBJ2-2; d_call: .; cdr3_aa: SATHAGLTGELF
v_call: TRBV6-5; j_call: TRBJ1-1; d_call: .; cdr3_aa: ASGLGTEAF
v_call: TRBV6-1; j_call: TRBJ2-1; d_call: .; cdr3_aa: ASMGTSYNEQF
v_call: TRBV29-1; j_call: TRBJ2-1; d_call: .; cdr3_aa: SVATGFVEQF
v_call: TRBV12-3/TRBV12-4; j_call: TRBJ2-2; d_call: .; cdr3_aa: ASSLLPGELF
v_call: TRBV29-1; j_call: TRBJ2-7; d_call: TRBD2; cdr3_aa: SVPGGSSGFGEQY
v_call: TRBV6-1; j_call: TRBJ1-1; d_call: .; cdr3_aa: ASSPAGVTGNTEAF
v_call: TRBV14; j_call: TRBJ2-3; d_call: TRBD1; cdr3_aa: ASSQDRTGTIDTQY
v_call: TRBV10-2; j_call: TRBJ2-2; d_call: .; cdr3_aa: ASSEQRRLF
v_call: TRBV15; j_call: TRBJ2-7; d_call: TRBD1; cdr3_aa: ATSRRTGGSKYEQY
v_call: TRBV29-1; j_call: TRBJ1-1; d_call: .; cdr3_aa: SVEDGLGGTEAF
v_call: TRBV6-5; j_call: TRBJ2-2; d_call: TRBD2; cdr3_aa: ASSYYREGQELF
v_call: TRBV5-1; j_call: TRBJ2-7; d_call: .; cdr3_aa: ASSLVGPNEQY
v_call: TRBV7-2; j_call: TRBJ2-5; d_call: .; cdr3_aa: ASSSGWGRDLRETQY
v_call: TRBV7-6; j_call: TRBJ2-3; d_call: .; cdr3_aa: ASSLGSGGLIDTQY
v_call: TRBV6-1; j_call: TRBJ2-2; d_call: .; cdr3_aa: AILTKAGVNTGELF
v_call: TRBV11-2; j_call: TRBJ1-1; d_call: .; cdr3_aa: ASSLKSNTEAF
v_call: TRBV5-6; j_call: TRBJ1-1; d_call: TRBD1; cdr3_aa: ASSLEFAQGANTEAF
v_call: TRBV6-1; j_call: TRBJ2-7; d_call: .; cdr3_aa: ASSERETPYEQY
v_call: TRBV24-1; j_call: TRBJ2-1; d_call: .; cdr3_aa: ATSDLPGRGTNEQF
v_call: TRBV20-1; j_call: TRBJ2-3; d_call: .; cdr3_aa: SANGATGRSTDTQY
v_call: TRBV29-1; j_call: TRBJ1-1; d_call: .; cdr3_aa: SVQGNVGSAEAF